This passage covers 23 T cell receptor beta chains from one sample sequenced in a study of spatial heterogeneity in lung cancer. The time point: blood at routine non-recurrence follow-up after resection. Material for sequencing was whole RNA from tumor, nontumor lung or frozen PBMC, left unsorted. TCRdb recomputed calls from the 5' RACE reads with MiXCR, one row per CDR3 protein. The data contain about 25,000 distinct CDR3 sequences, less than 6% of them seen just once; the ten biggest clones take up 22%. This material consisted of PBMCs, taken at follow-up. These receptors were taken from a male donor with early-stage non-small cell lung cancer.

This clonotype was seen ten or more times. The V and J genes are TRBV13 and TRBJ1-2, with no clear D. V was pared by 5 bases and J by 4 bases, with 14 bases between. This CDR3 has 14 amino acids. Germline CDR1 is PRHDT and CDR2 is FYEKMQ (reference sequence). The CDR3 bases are TGTGCCAGCAGCCCCCGAGCGTACCGCTATGGCTACACCTTC. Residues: CASSPRAYRYGYTF.

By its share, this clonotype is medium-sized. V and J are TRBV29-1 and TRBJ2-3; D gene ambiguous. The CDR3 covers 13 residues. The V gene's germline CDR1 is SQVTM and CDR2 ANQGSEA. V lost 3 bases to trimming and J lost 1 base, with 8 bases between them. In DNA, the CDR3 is TGCAGCGTTGATTTGCTCGGCACAGATACGCAGTATTTT. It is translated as CSVDLLGTDTQYF.

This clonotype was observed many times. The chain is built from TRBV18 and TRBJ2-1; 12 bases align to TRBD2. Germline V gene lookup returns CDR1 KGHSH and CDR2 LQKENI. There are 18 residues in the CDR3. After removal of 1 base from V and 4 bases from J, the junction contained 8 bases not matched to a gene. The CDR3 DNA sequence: TGTGCCAGCTCACCACATGCTAGCGGGAGGGCGTCTTACAATGAGCAGTTCTTC. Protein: CASSPHASGRASYNEQFF.

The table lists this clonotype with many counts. Written as DNA, the CDR3 is TGTGCTAGGGTTCTAGGGTCCCCAAACTATGGCTACACCTTC. This translates into CARVLGSPNYGYTF. The J gene is TRBJ1-2, the V gene TRBV12-5; D remains unclear. There are 14 residues in the CDR3. With 9 bases removed from V and 2 bases from J, the gap between germline ends came to 16 bases. Germline lookup yields CDR1 LGHNT and CDR2 FRNRAP.

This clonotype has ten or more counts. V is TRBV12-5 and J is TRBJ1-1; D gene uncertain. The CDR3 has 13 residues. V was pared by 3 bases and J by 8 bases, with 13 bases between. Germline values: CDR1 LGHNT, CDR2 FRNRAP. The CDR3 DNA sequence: TGTGCTAGTGGTTTCGGAGGGTATAGGGAAGCTTTCTTT. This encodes CASGFGGYREAFF.

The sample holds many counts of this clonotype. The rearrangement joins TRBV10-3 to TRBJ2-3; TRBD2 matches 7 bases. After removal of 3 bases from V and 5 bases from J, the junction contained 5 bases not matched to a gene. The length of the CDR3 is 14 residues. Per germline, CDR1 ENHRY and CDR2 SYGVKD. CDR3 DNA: TGTGCCATCAGTGATGGGGTAGCGGGAGATACGCAGTATTTT. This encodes CAISDGVAGDTQYF.

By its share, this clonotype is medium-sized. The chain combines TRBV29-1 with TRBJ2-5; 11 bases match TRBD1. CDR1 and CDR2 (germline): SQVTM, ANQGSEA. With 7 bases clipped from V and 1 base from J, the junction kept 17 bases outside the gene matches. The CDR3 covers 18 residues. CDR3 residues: CSAVGKGTGGNFQETQYF. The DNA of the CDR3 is TGCAGCGCAGTAGGAAAAGGGACAGGGGGAAATTTCCAAGAGACCCAGTACTTC.

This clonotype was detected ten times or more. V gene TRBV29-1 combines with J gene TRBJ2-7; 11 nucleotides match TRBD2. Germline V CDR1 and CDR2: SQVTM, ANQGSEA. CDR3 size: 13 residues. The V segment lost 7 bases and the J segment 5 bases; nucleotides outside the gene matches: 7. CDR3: CSARLAGSHEQYF. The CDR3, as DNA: TGCAGCGCCAGACTAGCGGGGAGCCACGAGCAGTACTTC.

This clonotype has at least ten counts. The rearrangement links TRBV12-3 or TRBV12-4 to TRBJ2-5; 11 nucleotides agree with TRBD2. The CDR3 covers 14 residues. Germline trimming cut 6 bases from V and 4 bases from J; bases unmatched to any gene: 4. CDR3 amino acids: CASSQTSGAETQYF. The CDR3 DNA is TGTGCCAGCAGCCAGACTAGCGGGGCAGAGACCCAGTACTTC.

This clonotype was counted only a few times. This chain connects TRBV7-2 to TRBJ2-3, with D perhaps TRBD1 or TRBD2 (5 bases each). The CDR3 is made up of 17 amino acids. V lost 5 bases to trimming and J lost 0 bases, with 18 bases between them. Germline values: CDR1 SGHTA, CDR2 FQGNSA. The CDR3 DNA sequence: TGTGCCAGCAGCCCATCATTTTTCCGGGGCAGCACAGATACGCAGTATTTT. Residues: CASSPSFFRGSTDTQYF. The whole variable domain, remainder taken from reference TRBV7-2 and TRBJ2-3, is GAGVSQSPSNKVTEKGKDVELRCDPISGHTALYWYRQSLGQGLEFLIYFQGNSAPDKSGLPSDRFSAERTGGSVSTLTIQRTQQEDSAVYLCASSPSFFRGSTDTQYFGPGTRLTVL.

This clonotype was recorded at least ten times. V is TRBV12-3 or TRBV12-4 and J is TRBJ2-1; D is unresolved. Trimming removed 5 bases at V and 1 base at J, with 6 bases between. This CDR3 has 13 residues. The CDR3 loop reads CASSIRSYNEQFF. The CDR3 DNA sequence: TGTGCCAGCAGTATTAGATCCTACAATGAGCAGTTCTTC.

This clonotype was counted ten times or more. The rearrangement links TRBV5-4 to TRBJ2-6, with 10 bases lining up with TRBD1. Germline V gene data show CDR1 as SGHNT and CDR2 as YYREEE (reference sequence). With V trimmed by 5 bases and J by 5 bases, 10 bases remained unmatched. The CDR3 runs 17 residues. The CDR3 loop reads CASRTGTGAAWANVLTF. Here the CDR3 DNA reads TGTGCCAGCAGGACCGGGACAGGGGCGGCTTGGGCCAACGTCCTGACTTTC.

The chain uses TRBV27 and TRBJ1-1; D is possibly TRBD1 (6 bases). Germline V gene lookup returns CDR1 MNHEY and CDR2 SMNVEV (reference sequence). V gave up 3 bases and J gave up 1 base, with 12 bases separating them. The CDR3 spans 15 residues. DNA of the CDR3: TGTGCCAGCAGTTTTTACCTAGGGGGGAACACTGAAGCTTTCTTT. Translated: CASSFYLGGNTEAFF.

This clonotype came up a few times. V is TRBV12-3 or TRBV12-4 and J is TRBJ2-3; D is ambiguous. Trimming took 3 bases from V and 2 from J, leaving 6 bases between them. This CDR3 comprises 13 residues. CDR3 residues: CASSFRATDTQYF. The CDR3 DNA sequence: TGTGCCAGCAGTTTTAGGGCCACAGATACGCAGTATTTT.

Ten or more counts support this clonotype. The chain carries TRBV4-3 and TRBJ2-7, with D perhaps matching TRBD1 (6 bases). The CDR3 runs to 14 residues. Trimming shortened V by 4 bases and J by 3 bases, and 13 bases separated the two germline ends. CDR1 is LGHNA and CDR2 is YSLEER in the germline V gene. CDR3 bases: TGCGCCAGCAGCCCCCGGGACACCAGCTACGAGCAGTACTTC. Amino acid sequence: CASSPRDTSYEQYF.

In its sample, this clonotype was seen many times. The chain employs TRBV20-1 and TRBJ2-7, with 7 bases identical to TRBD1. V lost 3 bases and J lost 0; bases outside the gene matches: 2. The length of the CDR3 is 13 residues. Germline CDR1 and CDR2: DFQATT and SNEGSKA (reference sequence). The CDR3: CSASAGGSYEQYV. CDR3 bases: TGCAGTGCTAGTGCAGGGGGCTCCTACGAGCAGTACGTC.

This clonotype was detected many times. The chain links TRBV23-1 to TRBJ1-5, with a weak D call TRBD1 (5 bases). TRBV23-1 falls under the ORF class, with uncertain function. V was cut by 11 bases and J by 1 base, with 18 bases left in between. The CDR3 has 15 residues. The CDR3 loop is CAGAPKTGSNQPQHF. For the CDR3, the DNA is TGCGCCGGGGCGCCAAAGACTGGCAGCAATCAGCCCCAGCATTTT.

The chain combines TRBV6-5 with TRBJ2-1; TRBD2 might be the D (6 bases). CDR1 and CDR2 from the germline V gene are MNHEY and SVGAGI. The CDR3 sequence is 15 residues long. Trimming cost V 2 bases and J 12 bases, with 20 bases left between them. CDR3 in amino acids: CASSYDATGGTRQFF. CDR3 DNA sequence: TGTGCCAGCAGTTACGACGCGACTGGAGGGACGCGGCAGTTCTTC.

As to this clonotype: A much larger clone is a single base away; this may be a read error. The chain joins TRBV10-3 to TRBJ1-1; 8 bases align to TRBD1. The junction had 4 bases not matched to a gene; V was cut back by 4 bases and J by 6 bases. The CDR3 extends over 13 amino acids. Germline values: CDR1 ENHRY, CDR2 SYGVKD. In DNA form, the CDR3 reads TGTGCCATCAGTGCGACAGGGGTCGCTGAAGCTTTCTTT. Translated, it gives CAISATGVAEAFF.

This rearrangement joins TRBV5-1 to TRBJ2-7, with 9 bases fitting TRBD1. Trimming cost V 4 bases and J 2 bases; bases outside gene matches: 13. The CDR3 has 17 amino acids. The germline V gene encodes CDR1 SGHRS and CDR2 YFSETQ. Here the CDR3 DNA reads TGCGCCAGCAGCCATTCCGGGACAGGGAGCCCCACCTACGAGCAGTACTTC. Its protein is CASSHSGTGSPTYEQYF.

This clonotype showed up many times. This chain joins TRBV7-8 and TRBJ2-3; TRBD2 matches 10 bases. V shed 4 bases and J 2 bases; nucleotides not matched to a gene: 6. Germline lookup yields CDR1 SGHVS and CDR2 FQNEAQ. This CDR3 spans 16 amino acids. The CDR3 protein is CASSSVAGGNTDTQYF. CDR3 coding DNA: TGTGCCAGCAGCTCCGTAGCGGGGGGAAACACAGATACGCAGTATTTT.

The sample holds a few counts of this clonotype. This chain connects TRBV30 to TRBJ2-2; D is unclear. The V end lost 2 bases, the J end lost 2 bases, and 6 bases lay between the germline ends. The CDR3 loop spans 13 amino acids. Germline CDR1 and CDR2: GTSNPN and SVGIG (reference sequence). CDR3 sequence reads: CAWSPRNTGELFF. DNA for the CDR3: TGTGCCTGGAGTCCCAGAAACACCGGGGAGCTGTTTTTT.

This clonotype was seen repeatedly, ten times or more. CDR3 protein: CSAPRSVSYNEQFF. The CDR3 coding sequence is TGCAGTGCTCCAAGGTCCGTCTCCTACAATGAGCAGTTCTTC. This chain joins TRBV20-1 and TRBJ2-1; D remains ambiguous. CDR3 length equals 14 residues. Germline V gene sequence: CDR1 DFQATT, CDR2 SNEGSKA (reference sequence). The V and J ends lost 5 bases and 0 bases respectively, with 11 bases between them.